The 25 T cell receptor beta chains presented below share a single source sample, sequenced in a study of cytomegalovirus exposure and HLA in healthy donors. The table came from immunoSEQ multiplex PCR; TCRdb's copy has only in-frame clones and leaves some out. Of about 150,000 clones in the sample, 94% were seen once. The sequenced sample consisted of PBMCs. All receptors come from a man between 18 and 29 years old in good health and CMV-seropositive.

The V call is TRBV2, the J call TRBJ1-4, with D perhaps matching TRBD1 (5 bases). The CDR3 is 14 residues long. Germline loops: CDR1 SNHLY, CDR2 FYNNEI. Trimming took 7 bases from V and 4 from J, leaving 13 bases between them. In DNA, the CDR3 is TGTGCCAGCACCGCGGGGAGGGGTAATGAAAAACTGTTTTTT. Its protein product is CASTAGRGNEKLFF.

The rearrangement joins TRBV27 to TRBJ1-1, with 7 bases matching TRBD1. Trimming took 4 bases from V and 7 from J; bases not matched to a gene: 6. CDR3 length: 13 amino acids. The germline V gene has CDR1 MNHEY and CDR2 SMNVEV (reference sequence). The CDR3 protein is CASSSTGLGEAFF. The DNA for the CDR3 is TGTGCCAGCAGTTCGACAGGGTTGGGTGAAGCTTTCTTT.

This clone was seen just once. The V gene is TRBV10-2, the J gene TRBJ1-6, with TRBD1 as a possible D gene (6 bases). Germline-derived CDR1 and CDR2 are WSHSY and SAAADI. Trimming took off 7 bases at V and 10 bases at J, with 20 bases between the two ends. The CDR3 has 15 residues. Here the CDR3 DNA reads TGCGCCAGCAACCTAAGGGGGATCCAAGAATCACCCCTCCACTTT. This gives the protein CASNLRGIQESPLHF.

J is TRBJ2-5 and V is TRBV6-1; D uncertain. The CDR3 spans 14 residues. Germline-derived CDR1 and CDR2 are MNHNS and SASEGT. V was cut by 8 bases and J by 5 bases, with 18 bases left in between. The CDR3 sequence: CASSTDPLEETQYF. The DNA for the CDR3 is TGTGCCAGCTCCACCGATCCCCTTGAGGAGACCCAGTACTTC.

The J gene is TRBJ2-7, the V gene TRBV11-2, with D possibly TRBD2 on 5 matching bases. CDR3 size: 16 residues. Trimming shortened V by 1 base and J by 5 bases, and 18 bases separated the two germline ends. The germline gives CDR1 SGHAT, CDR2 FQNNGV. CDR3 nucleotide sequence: TGTGCCAGCAGCTTAGGTCGGAGGTCGGTCGTCCACGAGCAGTACTTC. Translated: CASSLGRRSVVHEQYF.

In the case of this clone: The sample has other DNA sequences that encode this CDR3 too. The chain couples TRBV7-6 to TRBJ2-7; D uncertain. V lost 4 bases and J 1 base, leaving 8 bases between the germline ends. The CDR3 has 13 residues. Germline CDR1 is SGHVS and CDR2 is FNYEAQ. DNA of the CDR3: TGTGCCAGCAGCTCCCTGAGTTCCTACGAGCAGTACTTC. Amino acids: CASSSLSSYEQYF. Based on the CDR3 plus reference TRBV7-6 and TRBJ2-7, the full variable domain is GAGVSQSPRYKVTKRGQDVALRCDPISGHVSLYWYRQALGQGPEFLTYFNYEAQQDKSGLPNDRFSAERPEGSISTLTIQRTEQRDSAMYRCASSSLSSYEQYFGPGTRLTVT.

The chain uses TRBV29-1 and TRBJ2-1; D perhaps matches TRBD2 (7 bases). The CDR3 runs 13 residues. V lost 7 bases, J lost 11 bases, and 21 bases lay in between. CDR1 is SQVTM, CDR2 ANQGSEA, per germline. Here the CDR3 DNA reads TGCAGCGCCCGGCCCCCGGGGGGCGGGAAGCAGTTCTTC. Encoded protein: CSARPPGGGKQFF.

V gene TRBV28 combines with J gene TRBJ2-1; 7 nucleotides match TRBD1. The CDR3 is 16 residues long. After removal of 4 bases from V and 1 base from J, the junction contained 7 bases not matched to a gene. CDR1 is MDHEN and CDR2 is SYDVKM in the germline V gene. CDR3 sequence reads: CASSSLQGKSYNEQFF. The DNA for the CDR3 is TGTGCCAGCAGTTCCCTACAGGGGAAATCCTACAATGAGCAGTTCTTC. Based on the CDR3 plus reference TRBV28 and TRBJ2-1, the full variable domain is DVKVTQSSRYLVKRTGEKVFLECVQDMDHENMFWYRQDPGLGLRLIYFSYDVKMKEKGDIPEGYSVSREKKERFSLILESASTNQTSMYLCASSSLQGKSYNEQFFGPGTRLTVL.

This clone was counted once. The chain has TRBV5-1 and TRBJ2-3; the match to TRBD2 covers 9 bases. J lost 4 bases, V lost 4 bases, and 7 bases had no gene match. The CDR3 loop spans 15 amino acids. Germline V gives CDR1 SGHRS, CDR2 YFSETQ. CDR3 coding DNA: TGCGCCAGCAGCGGGGGACTAGCCACGCCAGATACGCAGTATTTT. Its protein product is CASSGGLATPDTQYF.

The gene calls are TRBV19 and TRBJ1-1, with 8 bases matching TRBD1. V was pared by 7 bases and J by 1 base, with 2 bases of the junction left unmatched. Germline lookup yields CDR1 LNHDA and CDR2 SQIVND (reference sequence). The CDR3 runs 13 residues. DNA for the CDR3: TGTGCCAGTAAGGACAGGGCGAACACTGAAGCTTTCTTT. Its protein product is CASKDRANTEAFF.

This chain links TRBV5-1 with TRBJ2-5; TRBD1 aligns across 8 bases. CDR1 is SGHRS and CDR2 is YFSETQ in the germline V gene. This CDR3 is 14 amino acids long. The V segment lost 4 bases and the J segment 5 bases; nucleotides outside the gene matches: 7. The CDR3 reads CASSAGQGFETQYF. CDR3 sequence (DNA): TGCGCCAGCAGCGCCGGACAGGGTTTTGAGACCCAGTACTTC.

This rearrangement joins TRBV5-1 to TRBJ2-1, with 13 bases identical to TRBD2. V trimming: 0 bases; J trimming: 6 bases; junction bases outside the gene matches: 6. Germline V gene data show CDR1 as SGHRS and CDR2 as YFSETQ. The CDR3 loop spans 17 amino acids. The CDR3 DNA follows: TGCGCCAGCAGCTTGGCCAGGACTAGCGGGAGCGTCAATGAGCAGTTCTTC. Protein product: CASSLARTSGSVNEQFF.

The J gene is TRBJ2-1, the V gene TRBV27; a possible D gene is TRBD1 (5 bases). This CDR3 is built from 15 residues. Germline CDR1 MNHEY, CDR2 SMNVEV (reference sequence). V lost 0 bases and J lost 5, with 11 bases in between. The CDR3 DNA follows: TGTGCCAGCAGTTTATCGATTCAGGGTAACAATGAGCAGTTCTTC. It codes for CASSLSIQGNNEQFF.

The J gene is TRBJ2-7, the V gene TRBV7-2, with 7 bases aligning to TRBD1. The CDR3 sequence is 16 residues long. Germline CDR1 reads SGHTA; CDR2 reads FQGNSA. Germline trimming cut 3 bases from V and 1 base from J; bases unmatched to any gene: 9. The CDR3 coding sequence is TGTGCCAGCAGCTTTGGTACAGGGGTGTATTCCTACGAGCAGTACTTC. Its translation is CASSFGTGVYSYEQYF.

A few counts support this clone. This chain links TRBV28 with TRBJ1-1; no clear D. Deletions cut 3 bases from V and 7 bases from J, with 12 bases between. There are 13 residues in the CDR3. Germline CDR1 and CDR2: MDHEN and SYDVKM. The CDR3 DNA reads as TGTGCCAGCAGTTTGTTAGAGAGAGATGAAGCTTTCTTT. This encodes CASSLLERDEAFF.

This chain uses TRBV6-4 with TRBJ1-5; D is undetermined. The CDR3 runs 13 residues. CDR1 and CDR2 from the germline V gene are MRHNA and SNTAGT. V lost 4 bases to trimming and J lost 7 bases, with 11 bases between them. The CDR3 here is CASSGEGGQPQHF. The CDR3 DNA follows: TGTGCCAGCAGTGGCGAGGGAGGGCAGCCCCAGCATTTT.

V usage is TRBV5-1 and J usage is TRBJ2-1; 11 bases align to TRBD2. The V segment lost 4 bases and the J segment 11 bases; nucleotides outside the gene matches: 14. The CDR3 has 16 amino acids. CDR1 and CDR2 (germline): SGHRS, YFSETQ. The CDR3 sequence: CASSKVAGGPGQKQFF. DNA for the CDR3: TGCGCCAGCAGCAAGGTAGCGGGAGGGCCCGGGCAAAAGCAGTTCTTC.

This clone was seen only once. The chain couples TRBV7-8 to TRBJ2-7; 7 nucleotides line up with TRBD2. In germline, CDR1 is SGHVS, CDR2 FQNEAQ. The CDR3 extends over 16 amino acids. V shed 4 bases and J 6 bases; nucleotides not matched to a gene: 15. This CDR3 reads CASSSVTGTIPSEQYF. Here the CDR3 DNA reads TGTGCCAGCAGCTCCGTCACTGGGACTATCCCCTCCGAGCAGTACTTC.

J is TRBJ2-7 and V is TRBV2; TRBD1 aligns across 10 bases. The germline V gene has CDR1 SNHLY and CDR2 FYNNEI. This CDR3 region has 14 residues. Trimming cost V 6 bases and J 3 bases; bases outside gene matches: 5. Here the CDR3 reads CASRTGGKDYEQYF. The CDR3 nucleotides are TGTGCCAGCAGGACAGGGGGCAAAGACTACGAGCAGTACTTC.

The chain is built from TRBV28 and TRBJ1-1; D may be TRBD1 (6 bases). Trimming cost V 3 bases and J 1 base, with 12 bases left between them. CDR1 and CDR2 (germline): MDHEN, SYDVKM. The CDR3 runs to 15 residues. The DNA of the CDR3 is TGTGCCAGCAGTTTTCCGGGACACCAGAACACTGAAGCTTTCTTT. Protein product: CASSFPGHQNTEAFF.

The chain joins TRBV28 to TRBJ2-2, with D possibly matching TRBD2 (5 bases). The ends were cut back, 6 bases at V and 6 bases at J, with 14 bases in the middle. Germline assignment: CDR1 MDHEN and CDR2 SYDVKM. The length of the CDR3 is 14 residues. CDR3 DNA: TGTGCCAGCAGCCCCCCCTGGGGAGCCGGGGAGCTGTTTTTT. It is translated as CASSPPWGAGELFF.

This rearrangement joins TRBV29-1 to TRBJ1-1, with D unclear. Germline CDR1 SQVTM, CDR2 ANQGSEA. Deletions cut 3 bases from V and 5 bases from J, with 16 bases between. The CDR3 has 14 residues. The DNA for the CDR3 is TGCAGCGTTGAGGTCCCTAGCCGAAGGACTGAAGCTTTCTTT. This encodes CSVEVPSRRTEAFF.

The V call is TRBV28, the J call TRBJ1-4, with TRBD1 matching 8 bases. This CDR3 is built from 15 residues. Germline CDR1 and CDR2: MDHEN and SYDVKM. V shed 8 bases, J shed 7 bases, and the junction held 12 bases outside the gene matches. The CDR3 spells CASGVQGGGGEKLFF. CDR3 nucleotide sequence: TGTGCCAGCGGAGTACAGGGGGGAGGTGGTGAAAAACTGTTTTTT.

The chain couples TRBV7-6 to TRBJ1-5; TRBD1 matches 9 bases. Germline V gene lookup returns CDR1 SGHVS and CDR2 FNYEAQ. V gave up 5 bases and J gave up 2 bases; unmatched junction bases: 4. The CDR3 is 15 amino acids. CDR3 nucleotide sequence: TGTGCCAGCAGCCCTTGGACAGGGGGCAATCAGCCCCAGCATTTT. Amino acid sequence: CASSPWTGGNQPQHF.

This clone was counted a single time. The CDR3 DNA is TGTGCCATCAGTGATCTTCAGGGGATTTCGGGAAACACCATATATTTT. Its protein is CAISDLQGISGNTIYF. J is TRBJ1-3 and V is TRBV10-3; D perhaps matches TRBD1 (6 bases). The germline V and J ends were trimmed by 3 bases and 4 bases, with 16 bases remaining between them. Per germline, CDR1 ENHRY and CDR2 SYGVKD. The CDR3 totals 16 residues.